One sample yielded the 18 T cell receptor beta chains listed below, sequenced in a study of Ad26.COV2.S vaccination and SARS-CoV-2 variants. Indicated treatment: 15 to 20 received Ad26.COV2.S at low or high dose, single or two shots; roughly five received placebo; per-sample allocation not given. Sample collection was performed on day 63 after the first vaccine or placebo injection. Here immunoSEQ multiplex PCR was the method, and the copy in TCRdb shows in-frame clones only, minus some. The sample includes hundreds of thousands of clones, 65% to 90% of them seen just once. This specimen was peripheral blood, taken in a trial of Ad26.COV2.S vaccine versus placebo. All receptors derive from a person between 18 and 65 years old who received the Ad26.COV2.S COVID-19 vaccine or a placebo.

The chain combines TRBV15 with TRBJ1-3; perhaps TRBD1 as D (5 bases). This CDR3 contains 18 residues. CDR1 and CDR2 from the germline V gene are LNHNV and YYDKDF (reference sequence). The germline V and J ends were trimmed by 7 bases and 3 bases, with 25 bases remaining between them. The CDR3 coding sequence is TGTGCCACCATGAGCACAGGAGTTTTCATGGTGAGTGGAAACACCATATATTTT. Translated, it gives CATMSTGVFMVSGNTIYF.

The chain is built from TRBV30 and TRBJ2-1; TRBD2 aligns across 7 bases. Germline assignment: CDR1 GTSNPN and CDR2 SVGIG (reference sequence). The CDR3 is 14 amino acids. J gave up 3 bases and V 3 bases, and 5 bases lay outside the gene matches. Here the CDR3 DNA reads TGTGCCTGGAGCCCTAGCGGAGTCTACAATGAGCAGTTCTTC. Its protein product is CAWSPSGVYNEQFF.

This clone has just a few counts. The chain couples TRBV3-1 (or the pseudogene TRBV3-2) to TRBJ2-7; 7 bases line up with TRBD2. From germline, CDR1 is LGHDT and CDR2 YNNKEL (reference sequence). The CDR3 sequence is 12 residues long. Unmatched junction bases numbered 5, after V lost 9 bases and J lost 3 bases. This CDR3 is CASKGLGYEQYF. The CDR3 region has the DNA TGTGCCAGTAAAGGACTAGGCTACGAGCAGTACTTC.

The chain couples TRBV6-5 to TRBJ2-1; D perhaps matches TRBD1 (6 bases). Trimming took 7 bases from V and 7 from J, leaving 17 bases between them. Germline lookup yields CDR1 MNHEY and CDR2 SVGAGI. The length of the CDR3 is 14 residues. CDR3 bases: TGTGCCAGCAAGTCGGGACAAAGTAGAAATGAGCAGTTCTTC. Translated: CASKSGQSRNEQFF.

The chain has TRBV2 and TRBJ1-4; D is unresolved. This CDR3 comprises 13 residues. V shed 7 bases and J shed 4 bases, with 10 bases lying between them. Per germline, CDR1 SNHLY and CDR2 FYNNEI. This CDR3 is CASKTVVNEKLFF. CDR3 nucleotides: TGTGCCAGCAAGACGGTAGTTAATGAAAAACTGTTTTTT.

The chain uses TRBV7-3 and TRBJ2-1; tentative D call: TRBD2 (6 bases). Germline CDR1 is SGHTA and CDR2 is FQGTGA. The CDR3 has 15 amino acids. Trimming shortened V by 5 bases and J by 0 bases, and 11 bases separated the two germline ends. The DNA for the CDR3 is TGTGCCAGCAGCGTTAGCGGCAGCTCCTACAATGAGCAGTTCTTC. It is translated as CASSVSGSSYNEQFF.

J is TRBJ2-7 and V is TRBV7-2; 9 bases are shared with TRBD2. This CDR3 is built from 17 residues. CDR1 and CDR2 from the germline V gene are SGHTA and FQGNSA. The V segment lost 4 bases and the J segment 3 bases; nucleotides outside the gene matches: 13. CDR3 sequence (DNA): TGTGCCAGCAGCTCGGGGTATGGGCGGGAGGGCATCTACGAGCAGTACTTC. Translation: CASSSGYGREGIYEQYF.

This sequence joins TRBV19 and TRBJ1-4; unclear D gene. The germline gives CDR1 LNHDA, CDR2 SQIVND (reference sequence). V was trimmed by 5 bases and J by 11 bases, leaving 21 bases between them. There are 15 residues in the CDR3. The CDR3 nucleotides read TGTGCCAGTAGTTATCCGGGCGCGGGTCGTGGGAAACTGTTTTTT. This encodes CASSYPGAGRGKLFF. The full variable domain, completed using reference TRBV19 and TRBJ1-4, is DGGITQSPKYLFRKEGQNVTLSCEQNLNHDAMYWYRQDPGQGLRLIYYSQIVNDFQKGDIAEGYSVSREKKESFPLTVTSAQKNPTAFYLCASSYPGAGRGKLFFGSGTQLSVL.

Concerning this clone: The junction departs from germline at one end; a sequencing error may be responsible. This chain connects TRBV11-2 to TRBJ2-7; D is unresolved. The CDR3 is 13 amino acids. Germline V gene sequence: CDR1 SGHAT, CDR2 FQNNGV. Here the CDR3 DNA reads TGTGCCAGCAGCTTAGATCTTATCAGGCAGGTGCACTTC. This sequence encodes CASSLDLIRQVHF.

The V call is TRBV19, the J call TRBJ2-5; a possible D gene is TRBD2 (5 bases). Trimming removed 4 bases from V and 3 bases from J, with 12 bases in between. This CDR3 is 14 amino acids long. The V gene's germline CDR1 is LNHDA and CDR2 SQIVND (reference sequence). The CDR3 sequence: CASSTTHGEETQYF. CDR3 DNA: TGTGCCAGTAGTACGACCCACGGGGAAGAGACCCAGTACTTC.

The rearrangement joins TRBV28 to TRBJ1-2, with D maybe TRBD1 (5 bases). The ends were cut back, 3 bases at V and 3 bases at J, with 20 bases in the middle. CDR1 MDHEN and CDR2 SYDVKM come from the germline V gene. This CDR3 is built from 17 residues. CDR3 protein: CASSFGAPRMLHYGYTF. The CDR3, as DNA: TGTGCCAGCAGTTTTGGGGCCCCGCGTATGCTTCACTATGGCTACACCTTC.

This clone came up a few times. This CDR3 is also generated by other DNA sequences in the sample. The chain couples TRBV5-1 to TRBJ2-2; no clear D gene. The CDR3 runs to 15 residues. Trimming cost V 2 bases and J 2 bases, with 10 bases left between them. Germline values: CDR1 SGHRS, CDR2 YFSETQ. The CDR3 region has the DNA TGCGCCAGCAGCTTTCGGCAGGACAACACCGGGGAGCTGTTTTTT. It translates to CASSFRQDNTGELFF.

The V gene is TRBV4-2, the J gene TRBJ1-2; 7 positions match TRBD1. The CDR3 is 16 residues long. Germline lookup yields CDR1 LGHNA and CDR2 YNFKEQ. The V gene end was trimmed by 4 bases and the J gene end by 0 bases; junction bases not matched to a gene: 8. The CDR3 DNA reads TGTGCCAGCAGCCCCCGGACAGGAACGACTAACTATGGCTACACCTTC. It yields the protein CASSPRTGTTNYGYTF.

The rearrangement uses TRBV18 and TRBJ1-1; D possibly corresponds to TRBD1 (5 bases). CDR1 KGHSH and CDR2 LQKENI come from the germline V gene. The V gene lost 6 bases and the J gene lost 7 bases, with 12 bases spanning the gap. This CDR3 contains 12 residues. CDR3 amino acids: CASSPRGGEAFF. The DNA for the CDR3 is TGTGCCAGCTCTCCGAGGGGAGGTGAAGCTTTCTTT.

J is TRBJ2-5 and V is TRBV7-6, with D perhaps TRBD2 (6 bases). Germline V CDR1 and CDR2: SGHVS, FNYEAQ. V was trimmed by 7 bases and J by 2 bases, leaving 20 bases between them. The CDR3 covers 16 residues. CDR3 protein: CASTVLSGGSQETQYF. DNA for the CDR3: TGTGCCAGCACCGTCCTCTCAGGAGGGAGTCAAGAGACCCAGTACTTC.

V is TRBV7-3 and J is TRBJ2-3; 11 positions match TRBD1. V was clipped by 4 bases and J by 5 bases; unmatched bases: 11. This CDR3 spans 17 amino acids. Per the germline V gene, CDR1 is SGHTA and CDR2 is FQGTGA. This CDR3 reads CASSSGQGAPSEDTQYF. The CDR3 region has the DNA TGTGCCAGCAGCTCCGGACAGGGGGCGCCTAGTGAAGATACGCAGTATTTT.

V usage is TRBV6-5 and J usage is TRBJ1-4; D not certain. The V end was cut by 0 bases, the J end by 11 bases, with 7 bases between. Germline-derived CDR1 and CDR2 are MNHEY and SVGAGI. The CDR3 runs 12 residues. The CDR3 spells CASSYSKAKLFF. CDR3 sequence (DNA): TGTGCCAGCAGTTACTCGAAGGCTAAACTGTTTTTT.

V gene TRBV3-1 (or the pseudogene TRBV3-2) combines with J gene TRBJ2-3, with D possibly being TRBD2 (6 bases). V shed 4 bases and J shed 7 bases, with 24 bases lying between them. CDR1 is LGHDT and CDR2 is YNNKEL in the germline V gene (reference sequence). This CDR3 is built from 17 residues. CDR3 region: CASSPAWVGGNFHTQYF. The DNA of the CDR3 is TGTGCCAGCAGCCCCGCGTGGGTTGGCGGGAATTTCCATACGCAGTATTTT.